The rows below give T cell receptor beta chains drawn from one sample of a study of post-analysis software for immune sequencing data. MiXCR, applied by TCRdb to the PCR reads, yields one record per CDR3 protein. The top ten clones hold 6% of a sample with about half a million distinct CDR3 sequences, approximately 31% of them seen once. The specimen sequenced was blood. These receptors were collected from a girl aged 2-17 years with multiple sclerosis. Each CDR3 is given with its conserved first and last residue. The D gene is left open where the match is weak. Clone size appears in some rows only: once, few, many, or a class for an expanded clone.

TRBJ1-1 | . | TRBV6-4 | 15 | . | CASSDTFRGNTEAFF | TGTGCCAGCAGTGACACGTTCAGGGGAAACACTGAAGCTTTCTTT
TRBJ2-7 | . | TRBV11-2 | 15 | . | CASSLDLGRSYEQYF | TGTGCCAGCAGCTTAGATCTGGGGAGATCCTACGAGCAGTACTTC
TRBJ2-5 | . | TRBV24-1 | 15 | . | CATSDLRSAQETQYF | TGTGCCACCAGTGATTTGAGGTCAGCTCAAGAGACCCAGTACTTC
TRBJ2-4 | . | TRBV20-1 | 16 | . | CSAIRTRRAGQNIQYF | TGCAGTGCTATAAGGACCCGCCGGGCGGGGCAGAACATTCAGTACTTC
TRBJ2-7 | few | TRBV3-1 | 15 | . | CASSQGISASYEQYF | TGTGCCAGCAGCCAAGGGATTAGCGCAAGCTACGAGCAGTACTTC
TRBJ2-5 | . | TRBV4-2 | 14 | . | CASSQVEAQETQYF | TGTGCCAGCAGCCAAGTGGAGGCGCAAGAGACCCAGTACTTC
TRBJ1-2 | few | TRBV5-1 | 13 | TRBD1 | CASSSGQGNGYTF | TGTGCCAGCAGCTCCGGACAGGGGAATGGCTACACCTTC
TRBJ1-2 | . | TRBV7-9 | 13 | . | CASSPGAKYGHTF | TGTGCCAGCAGCCCTGGGGCTAAATATGGCCACACCTTC
TRBJ2-5 | few | TRBV5-1 | 13 | . | CASSSRGGETQYF | TGCGCCAGCAGCTCTAGGGGGGGAGAGACCCAGTACTTC
TRBJ1-1 | . | TRBV14 | 13 | . | CASSLLPGVEAFF | TGTGCCAGCAGCCTCCTACCGGGGGTAGAAGCTTTCTTT
TRBJ2-3 | many | TRBV6-6 | 13 | TRBD1 | CASSRQGADTQYF | TGTGCCAGCAGTAGGCAGGGGGCTGATACGCAGTATTTT
TRBJ1-1 | . | TRBV20-1 | 12 | . | CSARPGNTEAFF | TGCAGTGCTAGACCCGGGAACACTGAAGCTTTCTTT
TRBJ2-3 | few | TRBV29-1 | 16 | . | CSVEDPGVQGTDTQYF | TGCAGCGTTGAAGATCCTGGGGTGCAAGGCACAGATACGCAGTATTTT
TRBJ2-5 | few | TRBV4-2 | 13 | TRBD2 | CASSPRGKETQYF | TGTGCCAGCAGCCCGCGGGGGAAAGAGACCCAGTACTTC
TRBJ1-4 | . | TRBV6-5 | 15 | TRBD1 | CASSISGTGHEKLFF | TGTGCCAGCAGTATTTCCGGGACAGGGCATGAAAAACTGTTTTTT
TRBJ2-5 | many | TRBV29-1 | 15 | . | CSVELAGWYQETQYF | TGCAGCGTTGAACTCGCGGGTTGGTACCAAGAGACCCAGTACTTC
TRBJ2-1 | . | TRBV5-1 | 16 | TRBD1 | CASSSLPTGTVDEQFF | TGCGCCAGCAGCTCTTTGCCGACAGGGACCGTCGATGAGCAGTTCTTC
TRBJ2-1 | . | TRBV20-1 | 15 | TRBD2 | CSALRLAGDRNEQFF | TGCAGTGCTCTAAGACTAGCGGGGGACCGCAATGAGCAGTTCTTC
TRBJ1-4 | . | TRBV4-1 | 14 | . | CASQWGSSNEKLFF | TGCGCCAGCCAATGGGGGTCGTCTAATGAAAAACTGTTTTTT
TRBJ2-3 | . | TRBV15 | 14 | . | CATSPGLGTDTQYF | TGTGCCACCAGTCCAGGGCTTGGCACAGATACGCAGTATTTT
TRBJ2-3 | . | TRBV28 | 17 | TRBD2 | CASSLEEAGVLSDTQYF | TGTGCCAGCAGTTTAGAAGAGGCGGGAGTCTTGTCAGATACGCAGTATTTT
TRBJ2-3 | few | TRBV12-3/TRBV12-4 | 13 | . | CASRPDSTDTQYF | TGTGCCAGCAGACCCGACAGCACAGATACGCAGTATTTT
TRBJ2-1 | . | TRBV20-1 | 16 | TRBD2 | CSARGGAGGAYNEQFF | TGCAGTGCTAGAGGCGGGGCGGGGGGAGCGTACAATGAGCAGTTCTTC
TRBJ2-7 | few | TRBV29-1 | 12 | TRBD1 | CSGQTGNYEQYF | TGCAGCGGCCAGACAGGGAACTACGAGCAGTACTTC
TRBJ2-3 | few | TRBV6-1 | 13 | . | CASSDPAPDTQYF | TGTGCCAGCAGTGATCCAGCGCCAGATACGCAGTATTTT
TRBJ1-1 | . | TRBV11-1 | 13 | . | CASSPRMDFEAFF | TGTGCCAGCAGCCCCCGAATGGACTTTGAAGCTTTCTTT
TRBJ2-1 | few | TRBV7-3 | 13 | . | CASSLNFRDVQFF | TGTGCCAGCAGCTTAAACTTTCGGGACGTCCAGTTCTTC
TRBJ2-1 | . | TRBV7-6 | 18 | . | CASSVLPGPAARNNEQFF | TGTGCCAGCAGCGTCCTACCGGGACCCGCGGCCCGTAACAATGAGCAGTTCTTC
TRBJ1-1 | . | TRBV7-8 | 13 | TRBD1 | CASKRQGYTEAFF | TGTGCCAGCAAAAGACAGGGGTACACTGAAGCTTTCTTT
TRBJ2-3 | . | TRBV7-9 | 13 | TRBD2 | CASSSPGLAEKYF | TGTGCCAGCAGCTCCCCCGGGCTAGCGGAAAAGTATTTT
TRBJ2-7 | few | TRBV20-1 | 14 | TRBD2 | CSARDPAGPYEQYF | TGCAGTGCTAGAGATCCAGCGGGACCCTACGAGCAGTACTTC
TRBJ2-1 | . | TRBV7-3 | 18 | TRBD2 | CASSRGASGGPTSNEQFF | TGTGCCAGCAGCCGCGGGGCTAGCGGGGGGCCCACATCCAATGAGCAGTTCTTC
TRBJ2-5 | many | TRBV3-1 | 12 | . | CASSRPLETQYF | TGTGCCAGCAGCCGGCCTCTGGAGACCCAGTACTTC